One sample yielded the 10 T cell receptor beta chains listed below, sequenced in a study of Graves' ophthalmopathy and Graves' hyperthyroidism. Amplification of TCR beta CDR3 regions used RNA transcripts. The library came from an HTBI-primed first-round RT-PCR and a second-round multiplex PCR. Using its own MiXCR run on the multiplex PCR reads, TCRdb lists one record per CDR3 protein. In the table there are about 220,000 distinct CDR3 sequences, about 22% of which are singletons. Sequences were obtained from peripheral blood. The receptors derive from a woman aged 50 to 60 with Graves' ophthalmopathy.

This clonotype occurred many times. The genes are TRBV28 and TRBJ2-4, with TRBD1 identical over 11 bases. The germline V gene has CDR1 MDHEN and CDR2 SYDVKM. CDR3 length: 14 residues. V lost 6 bases, J lost 11 bases, and 9 bases stayed unmatched. CDR3 sequence: CASRRTGGASFQYF. The CDR3 DNA sequence: TGTGCCAGCAGGCGGACAGGGGGCGCGAGCTTTCAGTACTTC.

The genes are TRBV15 and TRBJ1-1; no firm D call. Germline values: CDR1 LNHNV, CDR2 YYDKDF (reference sequence). The CDR3 totals 13 residues. V shed 0 bases and J shed 5 bases, with 7 bases lying between them. CDR3 sequence: CATSREAGTEAFF. Here the CDR3 DNA reads TGTGCCACCAGCAGAGAAGCGGGGACTGAAGCTTTCTTT.

This clonotype was counted ten times or more. The V and J genes are TRBV2 and TRBJ1-2; D perhaps matches TRBD1 (5 bases). This CDR3 contains 13 residues. Germline V gene data show CDR1 as SNHLY and CDR2 as FYNNEI. V was trimmed by 6 bases and J by 4 bases, leaving 12 bases between them. CDR3 amino acids: CASRGDGAYGYTF. The DNA of the CDR3 is TGTGCCAGCAGGGGGGACGGTGCCTATGGCTACACCTTC. Full variable domain (remainder filled in from reference TRBV2 and TRBJ1-2): EPEVTQTPSHQVTQMGQEVILRCVPISNHLYFYWYRQILGQKVEFLVSFYNNEISEKSEIFDDQFSVERPDGSNFTLKIRSTKLEDSAMYFCASRGDGAYGYTFGSGTRLTVV.

This clonotype has a count of ten or more. J is TRBJ2-7 and V is TRBV7-9; D is unresolved. The CDR3 loop spans 12 amino acids. V was clipped by 4 bases and J by 5 bases, with 9 bases between them. The V gene's germline CDR1 is SEHNR and CDR2 FQNEAQ (reference sequence). For the CDR3, the DNA is TGTGCCAGCAGCTCAACACGGGACGAGCAGTACTTC. Translating it yields CASSSTRDEQYF.

In its sample, this clonotype was seen many times. The J gene is TRBJ2-2, the V gene TRBV29-1, with D tentatively TRBD2 (6 bases). There are 12 residues in the CDR3. The V end was cut by 3 bases, the J end by 6 bases, with 8 bases between. The germline V gene has CDR1 SQVTM and CDR2 ANQGSEA. DNA of the CDR3: TGCAGCGTTGAGCGGGATGCCGGGGAGCTGTTTTTT. Translation gives CSVERDAGELFF.

In this sample, this clonotype turned up many times. The chain recombines TRBV2 with TRBJ2-5, with 7 positions matching TRBD1. CDR1 is SNHLY, CDR2 FYNNEI, per germline. The CDR3 runs to 13 residues. Trimming at V came to 7 bases and at J to 1 base, leaving 3 bases not matched to a gene. Here the CDR3 DNA reads TGTGCCAGCAAGGGGGCCATCCAAGAGACCCAGTACTTC. This translates into CASKGAIQETQYF.

In its sample, this clonotype was seen many times. The rearrangement joins TRBV6-4 to TRBJ1-5; 7 nucleotides line up with TRBD1. V shed 9 bases, J shed 5 bases, and the junction held 19 bases outside the gene matches. This CDR3 contains 17 residues. Germline V gene sequence: CDR1 MRHNA, CDR2 SNTAGT. This CDR3 reads CARPSLCRGRNHQPQHF. The DNA of the CDR3 is TGTGCCAGACCGTCTTTATGTAGGGGGCGAAATCATCAGCCCCAGCATTTT.

This clonotype was seen ten or more times. The CDR3 DNA reads TGTGCCAGCAGTGAACCGCATCTCAGTCAGCCCCAGCATTTT. This encodes CASSEPHLSQPQHF. The chain is built from TRBV2 and TRBJ1-5; D remains unclear. CDR3 length equals 14 residues. The V gene lost 2 bases and the J gene lost 6 bases, with 11 bases spanning the gap. Looked up from germline, CDR1 is SNHLY and CDR2 is FYNNEI.

This rearrangement joins TRBV20-1 to TRBJ2-5; TRBD1 matches at 8 bases. V was clipped by 4 bases and J by 0 bases; unmatched bases: 7. The germline gives CDR1 DFQATT, CDR2 SNEGSKA (reference sequence). CDR3 length: 15 amino acids. In DNA form, the CDR3 reads TGCAGTGCTACGGGACAGGACGTGTACCAAGAGACCCAGTACTTC. Protein: CSATGQDVYQETQYF.

In its sample, this clonotype was seen many times. The J gene is TRBJ2-5, the V gene TRBV6-1, with D possibly called TRBD1 or TRBD2 (5 bases each). V shed 2 bases and J shed 5 bases, with 12 bases lying between them. Germline CDR1 and CDR2: MNHNS and SASEGT. This CDR3 spans 14 amino acids. CDR3 in DNA: TGTGCCAGCAGTGAACAGGGACCGTGGGAGACCCAGTACTTC. As protein: CASSEQGPWETQYF.